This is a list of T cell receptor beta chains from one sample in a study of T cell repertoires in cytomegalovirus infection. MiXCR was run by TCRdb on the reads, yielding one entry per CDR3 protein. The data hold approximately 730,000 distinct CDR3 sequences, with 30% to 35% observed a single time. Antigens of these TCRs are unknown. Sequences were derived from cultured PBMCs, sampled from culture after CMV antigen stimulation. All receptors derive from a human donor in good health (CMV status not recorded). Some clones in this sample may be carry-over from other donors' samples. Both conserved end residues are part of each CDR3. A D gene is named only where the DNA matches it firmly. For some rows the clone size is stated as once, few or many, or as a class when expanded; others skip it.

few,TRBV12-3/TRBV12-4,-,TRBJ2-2,TGTGCCAGCAGTTTGGAAAGGCCTGGCACCGGGGAGCTGTTTTTT,CASSLERPGTGELFF
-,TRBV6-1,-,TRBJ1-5,TGTGCCAGCAGTTCCCGGGAGGGGCCCCAGCATTTT,CASSSREGPQHF
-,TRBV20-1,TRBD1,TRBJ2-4,TGCAGTGCAGGAAGACAGGGAAACATTCAGTACTTC,CSAGRQGNIQYF
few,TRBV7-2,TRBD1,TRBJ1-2,TGTGCCAGCAGCGTGCAGGGGGCTGGCTATGGCTACACCTTC,CASSVQGAGYGYTF
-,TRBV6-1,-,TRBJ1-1,TGTGCCAGCAGTACCTTGGGGAGGGCTGAAGCTTTCTTT,CASSTLGRAEAFF
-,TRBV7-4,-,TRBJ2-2,TGTGCCGGCGGGACGAGGAACACCGGGGAGCTGTTTTTT,CAGGTRNTGELFF
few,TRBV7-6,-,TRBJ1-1,TGTGCCAGCACCGCAATGGACCGGCGGACTGAAGCTTTCTTT,CASTAMDRRTEAFF
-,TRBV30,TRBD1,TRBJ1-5,TGTGCCTGGAGACAACAGGGGGGACATTATAGCAATCAGCCCCAGCATTTT,CAWRQQGGHYSNQPQHF
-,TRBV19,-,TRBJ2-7,TGTGCCAGTAGGGGCGGGACCACACGCGACGAGCAGTACTTC,CASRGGTTRDEQYF
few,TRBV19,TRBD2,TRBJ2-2,TGTGCCAGTAGTCGCGGGAGGGGGAACACCGGGGAGCTGTTTTTT,CASSRGRGNTGELFF
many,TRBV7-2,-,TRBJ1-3,TGTGCCAGCAGCTTATATCGCGGAAACACCATATATTTT,CASSLYRGNTIYF
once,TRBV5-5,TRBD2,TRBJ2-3,TGTGCCAGCAGCGTGGGGGGGGTAGCCGATACGCAGTATTTT,CASSVGGVADTQYF
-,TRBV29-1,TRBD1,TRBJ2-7,TGCAGCGTAGGACAGGGATCTACCTACGAGCAGTACTTC,CSVGQGSTYEQYF